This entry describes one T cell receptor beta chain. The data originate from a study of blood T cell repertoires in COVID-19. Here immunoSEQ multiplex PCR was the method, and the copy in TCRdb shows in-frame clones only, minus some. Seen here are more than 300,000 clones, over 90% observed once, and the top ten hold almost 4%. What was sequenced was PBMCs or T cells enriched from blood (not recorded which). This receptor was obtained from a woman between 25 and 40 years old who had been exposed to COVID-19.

The DNA of the CDR3 is TGCGCCAGCAGCCAAGCCCAGGTCAGCTCTGGAAACACCATATATTTT. Translating it yields CASSQAQVSSGNTIYF. The chain joins TRBV4-1 to TRBJ1-3, with no clear D. Trimming stripped 1 base from V and 0 bases from J, with 10 bases between. The germline CDR1 and CDR2 sequences are MGHRA and YSYEKL. This CDR3 contains 16 residues.